The 31 T cell receptor beta chains below were found in one sample sequenced in a study of blood T cell repertoires in COVID-19 (dated by TCRdb to the early 2020s). The library was built by means of the immunoSEQ multiplex PCR assay. TCRdb holds this immuneACCESS table with in-frame rearrangements only. Some clones are missing; in checked studies, unresolved V genes explain under half, and the rest has no known cause. Within this sample are more than 200,000 clones, with approximately 84% of them counted one time only. Together, the top ten hold 3.5% to 4.5% of the sample. Sequencing was carried out using peripheral blood. The receptors originated from a man aged 50-60 years with acute or convalescent COVID-19.

This clone was detected only once. This sequence joins TRBV14 and TRBJ1-2; D uncertain. Looked up from germline, CDR1 is SGHDN and CDR2 is FVKESK. This CDR3 is 15 amino acids long. Between the trimmed V and J ends, which lost 4 bases and 8 bases, there was a span of 20 bases. This CDR3 is CASSLLPRGGGGYTF. CDR3 in DNA: TGTGCCAGCAGCCTTCTGCCCCGCGGAGGTGGCGGCTACACCTTC. Drawing the rest from reference TRBV14 and TRBJ1-2, the complete variable domain is EAGVTQFPSHSVIEKGQTVTLRCDPISGHDNLYWYRRVMGKEIKFLLHFVKESKQDESGMPNNRFLAERTGGTYSTLKVQPAELEDSGVYFCASSLLPRGGGGYTFGSGTRLTVV.

The chain couples TRBV4-2 to TRBJ2-1, with 14 bases aligning to TRBD2. The CDR3 is made up of 20 amino acids. Trimming cost V 4 bases and J 2 bases; bases outside gene matches: 13. The V gene's germline CDR1 is LGHNA and CDR2 YNFKEQ. The CDR3 bases are TGTGCCAGCAGCCCCCTCCCCGGGACTAGCGGGGGATACGCCTACAATGAGCAGTTCTTC. Protein: CASSPLPGTSGGYAYNEQFF.

This chain links TRBV25-1 with TRBJ1-1, with no clear D. Trimming cost V 5 bases and J 7 bases, with 8 bases left between them. The CDR3 sequence is 11 residues long. Germline lookup yields CDR1 MGHDK and CDR2 SYGVNS. CDR3 DNA: TGTGCCAGCAGTACCTATAATGAAGCTTTCTTT. It specifies CASSTYNEAFF.

Only one count was recorded for this clone. The rearrangement joins TRBV7-9 to TRBJ2-7; possible D gene TRBD2, 6 bases. The V end lost 5 bases, the J end lost 0 bases, and 23 bases lay between the germline ends. This CDR3 is 18 amino acids long. Germline V gene sequence: CDR1 SEHNR, CDR2 FQNEAQ (reference sequence). The CDR3 sequence is CASSPLGEDSTSSYEQYF. The CDR3 DNA reads TGTGCCAGCAGCCCGCTAGGGGAGGACTCTACGAGCTCCTACGAGCAGTACTTC.

The V gene is TRBV5-1, the J gene TRBJ1-4; no firm D call. Germline V gene sequence: CDR1 SGHRS, CDR2 YFSETQ. V was clipped by 2 bases and J by 6 bases, with 8 bases between them. The CDR3 runs to 13 residues. The DNA of the CDR3 is TGCGCCAGCAGCTTTAGCGGCGATGAAAAACTGTTTTTT. Protein: CASSFSGDEKLFF.

V gene TRBV19 combines with J gene TRBJ1-3; 8 bases align to TRBD1. This CDR3 has 15 amino acids. Germline CDR1 LNHDA, CDR2 SQIVND (reference sequence). V gave up 5 bases and J gave up 0 bases; unmatched junction bases: 3. CDR3 sequence (DNA): TGTGCCAGTAGTTCCGACAGGGGCTCTGGAAACACCATATATTTT. Its protein is CASSSDRGSGNTIYF.

The CDR3 loop reads CASRTGVGYGYTF. CDR3 bases: TGTGCCAGCAGGACGGGGGTTGGCTATGGCTACACCTTC. This chain connects TRBV25-1 to TRBJ1-2, with D maybe TRBD1 (5 bases). Germline V gene lookup returns CDR1 MGHDK and CDR2 SYGVNS. Trimming cost V 6 bases and J 4 bases, with 12 bases left between them. This CDR3 is 13 amino acids long.

The rearrangement joins TRBV5-4 to TRBJ1-4; D possibly corresponds to TRBD1 (5 bases). The CDR3 runs 14 residues. Germline CDR1 is SGHNT and CDR2 is YYREEE (reference sequence). V was cut by 2 bases and J by 2 bases, with 7 bases left in between. CDR3 loop: CASSFRDTNEKLFF. The CDR3, as DNA: TGTGCCAGCAGCTTCAGGGATACTAATGAAAAACTGTTTTTT.

The V gene is TRBV5-1, the J gene TRBJ1-4; possible D gene TRBD1, 5 bases. The germline V gene encodes CDR1 SGHRS and CDR2 YFSETQ. Deletions cut 0 bases from V and 8 bases from J, with 11 bases between. The CDR3 consists of 14 residues. The CDR3 loop reads CASSLGQGLEKLFF. In DNA form, the CDR3 reads TGCGCCAGCAGCTTGGGTCAGGGACTGGAAAAACTGTTTTTT.

This clone was detected once. The rearrangement joins TRBV5-6 to TRBJ1-2, with TRBD1 as a possible D gene (6 bases). Trimming pared 4 bases from V and 3 bases from J, leaving 13 bases between. CDR1 SGHDT and CDR2 YYEEEE come from the germline V gene. The CDR3 loop spans 14 amino acids. The CDR3 DNA sequence: TGTGCCAGCAGCCTAGAGGGGGATCACTATGGCTACACCTTC. This gives the protein CASSLEGDHYGYTF.

The J gene is TRBJ1-3, the V gene TRBV11-2; D unresolved. V dropped 0 bases and J dropped 4 bases, with 10 bases sitting between them. CDR1 is SGHAT and CDR2 is FQNNGV in the germline V gene. The CDR3 contains 15 residues. CDR3 sequence (DNA): TGTGCCAGCAGCTTAGATCCCAATTCAGGAAACACCATATATTTT. This translates into CASSLDPNSGNTIYF.

The J gene is TRBJ1-2, the V gene TRBV3-1 (or the pseudogene TRBV3-2), with D maybe TRBD1 (6 bases). V gave up 1 base and J gave up 0 bases, with 9 bases separating them. CDR3 length: 15 amino acids. Germline V gene sequence: CDR1 LGHDT, CDR2 YNNKEL (reference sequence). CDR3 coding DNA: TGTGCCAGCAGCCAAGGGACAGCAGCTAACTATGGCTACACCTTC. This encodes CASSQGTAANYGYTF.

J is TRBJ1-1 and V is TRBV6-5; the D gene is possibly TRBD1 (6 bases). The CDR3 totals 14 residues. With 6 bases removed from V and 0 bases from J, the gap between germline ends came to 11 bases. Germline assignment: CDR1 MNHEY and CDR2 SVGAGI. The CDR3 protein is CASSWDNLNTEAFF. CDR3 nucleotides: TGTGCCAGCAGCTGGGACAACCTGAACACTGAAGCTTTCTTT.

This clone appeared once. This sequence joins TRBV6-5 and TRBJ2-7, with a possible D match to TRBD1 (5 bases). The V and J ends lost 6 bases and 7 bases respectively, with 16 bases between them. Germline V gene data show CDR1 as MNHEY and CDR2 as SVGAGI. The CDR3 extends over 13 amino acids. The CDR3 spells CASSPFGAREQYF. CDR3 sequence (DNA): TGTGCCAGCAGCCCCTTTGGGGCGCGGGAGCAGTACTTC.

This chain uses TRBV20-1 with TRBJ2-1; D unresolved. V gave up 3 bases and J gave up 5 bases, with 8 bases separating them. The CDR3 consists of 12 residues. Germline V gene data show CDR1 as DFQATT and CDR2 as SNEGSKA (reference sequence). The CDR3 sequence is CSASRSHNEQFF. In nucleotides, the CDR3 is TGCAGTGCTAGTAGGAGCCACAATGAGCAGTTCTTC.

This sequence joins TRBV5-1 and TRBJ1-4, with a tentative D call TRBD1 (6 bases). The CDR3 sequence is 15 residues long. CDR1 is SGHRS and CDR2 is YFSETQ in the germline V gene. V shed 4 bases and J shed 4 bases, with 14 bases lying between them. The CDR3, as DNA: TGCGCCAGCAGCCTGGGGGCCGGGGATAATGAAAAACTGTTTTTT. It yields the protein CASSLGAGDNEKLFF.

The rearrangement joins TRBV3-1 (or the pseudogene TRBV3-2) to TRBJ1-3, with a possible D match to TRBD1 (5 bases). The V gene's germline CDR1 is LGHDT and CDR2 YNNKEL (reference sequence). The CDR3 consists of 15 residues. Trimming removed 8 bases at V and 0 bases at J, with 14 bases between. CDR3 residues: CASRPGFNSGNTIYF. In DNA form, the CDR3 reads TGTGCCAGCCGCCCAGGGTTCAACTCTGGAAACACCATATATTTT.

The chain is built from TRBV6-1 and TRBJ2-1, with a weak D call TRBD2 (6 bases). V dropped 1 base and J dropped 4 bases, with 11 bases sitting between them. This CDR3 has 15 residues. CDR1 and CDR2 (germline): MNHNS, SASEGT. Here the CDR3 reads CASSEGRGMYNEQFF. In DNA, the CDR3 is TGTGCCAGCAGTGAAGGACGGGGGATGTACAATGAGCAGTTCTTC.

The chain recombines TRBV7-3 with TRBJ2-2, with D hard to call. CDR3 length: 12 residues. CDR1 is SGHTA and CDR2 is FQGTGA in the germline V gene. V lost 5 bases to trimming and J lost 4 bases, with 5 bases between them. CDR3 protein: CASSPVTGELFF. Written as DNA, the CDR3 is TGTGCCAGCAGCCCAGTCACCGGGGAGCTGTTTTTT.

This chain links TRBV7-9 with TRBJ1-1; 7 bases agree with TRBD1. Germline-derived CDR1 and CDR2 are SEHNR and FQNEAQ (reference sequence). The CDR3 is 14 residues long. After removal of 4 bases from V and 1 base from J, the junction contained 3 bases not matched to a gene. This CDR3 reads CASSYRGSNTEAFF. DNA of the CDR3: TGTGCCAGCAGCTACAGGGGATCGAACACTGAAGCTTTCTTT.

The CDR3 is CASSLGRSGEAFF. The CDR3 DNA is TGTGCCAGCAGTCTAGGGAGGAGTGGTGAAGCTTTCTTT. The rearrangement links TRBV3-1 (or the pseudogene TRBV3-2) to TRBJ1-1, with D unresolved. The germline V and J ends were trimmed by 6 bases and 7 bases, with 15 bases remaining between them. This CDR3 is 13 amino acids long. Germline CDR1 is LGHDT and CDR2 is YNNKEL (reference sequence).

The chain employs TRBV12-3 or TRBV12-4 and TRBJ2-1; D unresolved. Trimming stripped 3 bases from V and 7 bases from J, with 10 bases between. CDR3 size: 13 residues. The CDR3 loop reads CASSLGRLNEQFF. CDR3 DNA: TGTGCCAGCAGTTTGGGCAGGTTGAATGAGCAGTTCTTC.

CDR3 sequence (DNA): TGCAGTGCTAACCTAGGCTACGAGCAGTACTTC. This codes for CSANLGYEQYF. This chain uses TRBV20-1 with TRBJ2-7; D remains unclear. Germline loops: CDR1 DFQATT, CDR2 SNEGSKA (reference sequence). The CDR3 loop spans 11 amino acids. V lost 4 bases, J lost 3 bases, and 7 bases lay in between.

The rearrangement uses TRBV3-1 (or the pseudogene TRBV3-2) and TRBJ2-1; TRBD2 matches at 9 bases. The germline V gene has CDR1 LGHDT and CDR2 YNNKEL (reference sequence). This CDR3 region has 16 residues. Losses at the gene ends were 0 bases for V and 7 bases for J; bases not matched to a gene: 7. The CDR3 is CASSQERAGGRNEQFF. The DNA for the CDR3 is TGTGCCAGCAGCCAAGAAAGGGCGGGGGGGCGTAATGAGCAGTTCTTC.

This chain uses TRBV19 with TRBJ1-3; possibly TRBD1 for D (6 bases). Germline CDR1 is LNHDA and CDR2 is SQIVND (reference sequence). The V end was cut by 7 bases, the J end by 0 bases, with 10 bases between. The CDR3 runs to 14 residues. CDR3 coding DNA: TGTGCCAGTACTGACAGGAGCTCTGGAAACACCATATATTTT. It encodes CASTDRSSGNTIYF.

For the CDR3, the DNA is TGTGCCAGCAGTTACTCGGACAGGATGAACACTGAAGCTTTCTTT. It yields the protein CASSYSDRMNTEAFF. This chain joins TRBV6-5 and TRBJ1-1, with 7 nucleotides matching TRBD1. Trimming removed 0 bases from V and 0 bases from J; junction bases left unmatched: 1. CDR1 is MNHEY, CDR2 SVGAGI, per germline. The CDR3 runs to 15 residues.

This rearrangement joins TRBV7-9 to TRBJ2-3; tentative D call: TRBD1 (5 bases). Germline V CDR1 and CDR2: SEHNR, FQNEAQ (reference sequence). This CDR3 is built from 16 residues. Trimming removed 6 bases from V and 0 bases from J, with 16 bases in between. The DNA for the CDR3 is TGTGCCAGCAGTCTCGGACATTTGGGAAGCACAGATACGCAGTATTTT. This sequence encodes CASSLGHLGSTDTQYF.

The chain uses TRBV4-1 and TRBJ2-1; the match to TRBD2 covers 11 bases. Unmatched junction bases numbered 10, after V lost 4 bases and J lost 2 bases. Germline V gene lookup returns CDR1 MGHRA and CDR2 YSYEKL. The CDR3 is made up of 18 amino acids. The CDR3 loop is CASSPEPLAGGTYNEQFF. CDR3 DNA: TGCGCCAGCAGCCCCGAACCTCTAGCGGGGGGAACCTACAATGAGCAGTTCTTC.

This clone was recorded once. The chain is built from TRBV20-1 and TRBJ2-3, with TRBD2 identical over 9 bases. Germline V lookup: CDR1 DFQATT, CDR2 SNEGSKA (reference sequence). The CDR3 has 16 amino acids. The trim removed 3 bases at V and 6 bases at J, leaving 13 bases unmatched. CDR3 protein: CSASGYGTSNPDTQYF. The CDR3 DNA reads TGCAGTGCTAGTGGGTACGGGACTAGCAATCCGGATACGCAGTATTTT.

This sequence joins TRBV6-5 and TRBJ1-1; no clear D. The CDR3 extends over 15 amino acids. V gave up 0 bases and J gave up 0 bases, with 8 bases separating them. From germline, CDR1 is MNHEY and CDR2 SVGAGI. The CDR3 reads CASSYSRLMNTEAFF. CDR3 nucleotides: TGTGCCAGCAGTTACTCGCGATTGATGAACACTGAAGCTTTCTTT.

This clone was counted only a few times. The CDR3 coding sequence is TGTGCCTGGAGTGTACAGGACAGAGCCCATAATTCACCCCTCCACTTT. Translating gives CAWSVQDRAHNSPLHF. The rearrangement uses TRBV30 and TRBJ1-6, with a possible D match to TRBD1 (6 bases). Germline CDR1 reads GTSNPN; CDR2 reads SVGIG (reference sequence). Trimming left V 0 bases short and J 5 bases short, with 14 bases between. The length of the CDR3 is 16 residues. The full variable domain, its missing parts supplied by reference TRBV30 and TRBJ1-6, is SQTIHQWPATLVQPVGSPLSLECTVEGTSNPNLYWYRQAAGRGLQLLFYSVGIGQISSEVPQNLSASRPQDRQFILSSKKLLLSDSGFYLCAWSVQDRAHNSPLHFGNGTRLTVT.